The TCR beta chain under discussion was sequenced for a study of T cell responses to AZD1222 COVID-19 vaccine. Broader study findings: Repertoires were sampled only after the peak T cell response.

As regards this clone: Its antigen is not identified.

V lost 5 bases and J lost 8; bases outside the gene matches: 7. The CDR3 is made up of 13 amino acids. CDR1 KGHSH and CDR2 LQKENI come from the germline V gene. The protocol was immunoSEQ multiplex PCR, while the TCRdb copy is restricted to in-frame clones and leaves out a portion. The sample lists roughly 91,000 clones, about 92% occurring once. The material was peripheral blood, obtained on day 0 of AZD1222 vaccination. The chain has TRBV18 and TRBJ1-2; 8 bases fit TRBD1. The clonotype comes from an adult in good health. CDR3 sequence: CASSIDRGHGYTF. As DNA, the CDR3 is TGTGCCAGCTCAATCGACAGGGGTCACGGCTACACCTTC.